This T cell receptor beta chain was identified in a study of somatic mutations in cytotoxic T cells in rheumatoid arthritis. Across the study: Certain T-cell populations stained with V beta antibodies were FACS-sorted to nearly 100% purity, and V beta1+ cells were TCRB-sequenced. Study-level points and caveats: Among rheumatoid arthritis patients and age-matched healthy controls, CD8+ T-cell clonality was not significantly different. Over 20% of CD8+ cells belonged to the largest CD8+ clone in about an eighth of the 65 patients.

Some clones are missing from TCRdb's copy, which holds only in-frame ones; the method was immunoSEQ multiplex PCR. The sample carries 20,000 to 25,000 clones, approximately 80% recorded once. CDR1 and CDR2 (germline): MGHDK, SYGVNS. CDR3 size: 15 residues. V was shortened by 1 base and J by 2 bases, with 10 bases between the two germline ends. On this clone: Its antigen is still unknown.

The origin of this receptor is an adult with rheumatoid arthritis. The sequenced sample consisted of CD8+ T cells sorted from blood. This sequence joins TRBV25-1 and TRBJ2-3; weak D call: TRBD1 (6 bases). The CDR3 region is CASSEFRTDTDTQYF. In nucleotides, the CDR3 is TGTGCCAGCAGTGAATTTAGGACAGACACAGATACGCAGTATTTT.